Shown below are 24 T cell receptor beta chains from a single sample sequenced in a study of T cells after somatic rescue of genetic block. Profiled with immunoSEQ multiplex PCR; TCRdb holds only in-frame clones, not every one. The sample includes some 74,000 clones, roughly 88% of them seen just once. Material: peripheral blood mononuclear cells (PBMCs). Receptor source: a man aged 25-45 years.

This rearrangement joins TRBV5-1 to TRBJ1-1; 7 nucleotides match TRBD1. Losses at the gene ends were 5 bases for V and 4 bases for J; bases not matched to a gene: 5. The germline gives CDR1 SGHRS, CDR2 YFSETQ. The CDR3 runs 13 residues. CDR3 sequence: CASRGTAITEAFF. The CDR3 nucleotides read TGCGCCAGCAGGGGGACAGCGATCACTGAAGCTTTCTTT.

This clone was recorded a few times. This chain links TRBV18 with TRBJ2-7, with D perhaps given as TRBD1 or TRBD2 (5 bases each). Germline CDR1 and CDR2: KGHSH and LQKENI. The CDR3 loop spans 13 amino acids. V dropped 5 bases and J dropped 3 bases, with 11 bases sitting between them. CDR3 in DNA: TGTGCCAGCTCAACTGGGACCTTCTACGAGCAGTACTTC. It specifies CASSTGTFYEQYF. Combining the CDR3 with reference TRBV18 and TRBJ2-7 gives the whole variable domain NAGVMQNPRHLVRRRGQEARLRCSPMKGHSHVYWYRQLPEEGLKFMVYLQKENIIDESGMPKERFSAEFPKEGPSILRIQQVVRGDSAAYFCASSTGTFYEQYFGPGTRLTVT.

The chain is built from TRBV2 and TRBJ2-2; the D is unclear. Germline V gives CDR1 SNHLY, CDR2 FYNNEI. This CDR3 contains 15 residues. V shed 5 bases and J shed 6 bases, with 16 bases lying between them. The CDR3, as DNA: TGTGCCAGCAGTCCGGACGGATCAGTCGCCGGGGAGCTGTTTTTT. The encoded protein is CASSPDGSVAGELFF.

This clone was picked up one time. The rearrangement joins TRBV5-6 to TRBJ2-1; D is unresolved. V was pared by 3 bases and J by 9 bases, with 10 bases between. The V gene's germline CDR1 is SGHDT and CDR2 YYEEEE. The CDR3 contains 12 residues. This CDR3 reads CASSSLYLEQFF. The CDR3, as DNA: TGTGCCAGCAGCTCTCTCTATCTTGAGCAGTTCTTC.

The V call is TRBV5-4, the J call TRBJ2-3, with TRBD2 matching over 9 bases. There are 16 residues in the CDR3. Germline V gene lookup returns CDR1 SGHNT and CDR2 YYREEE (reference sequence). Trimming cost V 4 bases and J 4 bases; bases outside gene matches: 10. CDR3 coding DNA: TGTGCCAGCAGCCTGACTAGCGGCTGGGTGTCAGATACGCAGTATTTT. Translation gives CASSLTSGWVSDTQYF. Full variable domain (outside the CDR3, taken from reference TRBV5-4 and TRBJ2-3): ETGVTQSPTHLIKTRGQQVTLRCSSQSGHNTVSWYQQALGQGPQFIFQYYREEENGRGNFPPRFSGLQFPNYSSELNVNALELDDSALYLCASSLTSGWVSDTQYFGPGTRLTVL.

The rearrangement links TRBV14 to TRBJ2-3; 9 nucleotides agree with TRBD1. CDR3 length: 15 amino acids. CDR1 is SGHDN, CDR2 FVKESK, per germline. The V gene end was trimmed by 5 bases and the J gene end by 4 bases; junction bases not matched to a gene: 7. This CDR3 is CASSLKQGAADTQYF. CDR3 coding DNA: TGTGCCAGCAGCTTAAAACAGGGGGCGGCAGATACGCAGTATTTT.

The V call is TRBV6-5, the J call TRBJ1-1, with D perhaps matching TRBD1 (6 bases). V was pared by 10 bases and J by 8 bases, with 23 bases between. The length of the CDR3 is 14 residues. Germline V lookup: CDR1 MNHEY, CDR2 SVGAGI. The CDR3 region is CATARLARGGEAFF. The CDR3 DNA reads TGTGCCACCGCCCGTTTGGCTCGGGGGGGCGAAGCTTTCTTT.

V gene TRBV6-1 combines with J gene TRBJ1-6; D possibly corresponds to TRBD1 (5 bases). The CDR3 runs to 14 residues. Germline assignment: CDR1 MNHNS and CDR2 SASEGT. Trimming pared 4 bases from V and 6 bases from J, leaving 10 bases between. The CDR3 bases are TGTGCCAGCAGTGTTTCGGGGGGTAATTCACCCCTCCACTTT. It encodes CASSVSGGNSPLHF.

The genes are TRBV30 and TRBJ2-3; perhaps TRBD2 as D (7 bases). Germline loops: CDR1 GTSNPN, CDR2 SVGIG (reference sequence). This CDR3 is built from 15 residues. The ends were cut back, 0 bases at V and 2 bases at J, with 12 bases in the middle. The CDR3 reads CAWSVGGADTDTQYF. Here the CDR3 DNA reads TGTGCCTGGAGTGTGGGGGGGGCTGACACAGATACGCAGTATTTT.

The V and J genes are TRBV6-1 and TRBJ2-7; no reliable D call. V dropped 0 bases and J dropped 4 bases, with 7 bases sitting between them. This CDR3 is built from 13 residues. CDR1 is MNHNS and CDR2 is SASEGT in the germline V gene. The CDR3 DNA follows: TGTGCCAGCAGTGAAGCGAATGGTTACGAGCAGTACTTC. Its protein is CASSEANGYEQYF.

CDR3 in DNA: TGTGCCAGCAGTGAACCACTGGGACTCAGCTATGGCTACACCTTC. It codes for CASSEPLGLSYGYTF. The V gene is TRBV6-1, the J gene TRBJ1-2; maybe TRBD1 (5 bases). Trimming took 2 bases from V and 4 from J, leaving 14 bases between them. The CDR3 runs to 15 residues. Germline CDR1 is MNHNS and CDR2 is SASEGT.

The V call is TRBV7-6, the J call TRBJ1-4; 7 nucleotides line up with TRBD1. CDR3 length: 18 amino acids. Germline lookup yields CDR1 SGHVS and CDR2 FNYEAQ. J gave up 8 bases and V 1 base, and 16 bases lay outside the gene matches. The CDR3 region is CASSLGKVKGAAGEKLFF. CDR3 coding DNA: TGTGCCAGCAGCTTAGGAAAGGTGAAGGGGGCAGCGGGAGAAAAACTGTTTTTT.

The chain carries TRBV10-2 and TRBJ2-3; TRBD2 matches at 8 bases. The CDR3 contains 14 residues. Losses at the gene ends were 5 bases for V and 3 bases for J; bases not matched to a gene: 4. Germline CDR1 is WSHSY and CDR2 is SAAADI. This CDR3 reads CASSPSGRTDTQYF. CDR3 DNA sequence: TGCGCCAGCAGTCCGAGCGGGAGAACAGATACGCAGTATTTT.

The chain recombines TRBV18 with TRBJ2-2; D is unclear. Per the germline V gene, CDR1 is KGHSH and CDR2 is LQKENI. Trimming shortened V by 2 bases and J by 8 bases, and 9 bases separated the two germline ends. The length of the CDR3 is 13 residues. The CDR3 coding sequence is TGTGCCAGCTCACCAGGGTTCGTGGGGGAGCTGTTTTTT. Translating gives CASSPGFVGELFF.

This chain connects TRBV19 to TRBJ1-5; no clear D gene. Germline loops: CDR1 LNHDA, CDR2 SQIVND (reference sequence). This CDR3 spans 12 amino acids. With 6 bases removed from V and 4 bases from J, the gap between germline ends came to 7 bases. This CDR3 is CASSGHNQPQHF. Here the CDR3 DNA reads TGTGCCAGTAGCGGGCATAATCAGCCCCAGCATTTT.

The chain carries TRBV20-1 and TRBJ2-5; no clear D. Germline CDR1 reads DFQATT; CDR2 reads SNEGSKA (reference sequence). V was pared by 3 bases and J by 5 bases, with 4 bases between. This CDR3 spans 10 amino acids. CDR3 sequence: CSASPETQYF. In DNA, the CDR3 is TGCAGTGCTAGTCCTGAGACCCAGTACTTC.

The V gene is TRBV10-3, the J gene TRBJ2-1, with no clear D. V lost 1 base and J lost 7, with 5 bases in between. CDR3 length equals 12 residues. Germline V CDR1 and CDR2: ENHRY, SYGVKD. The CDR3 coding sequence is TGTGCCATCAGTGAGTATCAAAATGAGCAGTTCTTC. Translating it yields CAISEYQNEQFF.

The chain is built from TRBV4-1 and TRBJ1-6; D is perhaps TRBD1 (6 bases). V shed 3 bases and J shed 6 bases, with 9 bases lying between them. Germline values: CDR1 MGHRA, CDR2 YSYEKL. This CDR3 comprises 14 residues. CDR3 region: CASSQAGVNSPLHF. CDR3 nucleotide sequence: TGCGCCAGCAGCCAGGCAGGGGTTAATTCACCCCTCCACTTT.

This chain's CDR3 is CASSLRPNYGYTF. The CDR3 DNA is TGTGCCAGCAGCTTGCGGCCTAACTATGGCTACACCTTC. This sequence joins TRBV11-2 and TRBJ1-2, with unresolved D. CDR1 is SGHAT and CDR2 is FQNNGV in the germline V gene. V was trimmed by 3 bases and J by 0 bases, leaving 5 bases between them. This CDR3 has 13 amino acids.

V gene TRBV19 combines with J gene TRBJ2-3; D is undetermined. V was shortened by 0 bases and J by 0 bases, with 10 bases between the two germline ends. The CDR3 totals 16 residues. Per germline, CDR1 LNHDA and CDR2 SQIVND (reference sequence). Written as DNA, the CDR3 is TGTGCCAGTAGTATAGACAAGTTCTTGAGCACAGATACGCAGTATTTT. It is translated as CASSIDKFLSTDTQYF.

V gene TRBV28 combines with J gene TRBJ2-7, with 14 nucleotides matching TRBD2. CDR3 length: 15 residues. Germline V lookup: CDR1 MDHEN, CDR2 SYDVKM. Losses at the gene ends were 4 bases for V and 2 bases for J; bases not matched to a gene: 1. This chain's CDR3 is CASSSGLAGAYEQYF. CDR3 coding DNA: TGTGCCAGCAGTTCGGGACTAGCGGGAGCCTACGAGCAGTACTTC.

The chain employs TRBV6-1 and TRBJ2-7, with D uncertain. Trimming took off 6 bases at V and 6 bases at J, with 12 bases between the two ends. Germline loops: CDR1 MNHNS, CDR2 SASEGT. This CDR3 has 12 amino acids. CDR3 amino acids: CASRLLNTEQYF. The DNA for the CDR3 is TGTGCCAGCAGGCTATTGAATACCGAGCAGTACTTC.

The chain couples TRBV9 to TRBJ2-1, with a weak D call TRBD2 (6 bases). V was shortened by 0 bases and J by 0 bases, with 10 bases between the two germline ends. Germline lookup yields CDR1 SGDLS and CDR2 YYNGEE. This CDR3 contains 16 residues. CDR3 sequence (DNA): TGTGCCAGCAGCGTAGAAGCCGGGAGCTCCTACAATGAGCAGTTCTTC. Protein sequence: CASSVEAGSSYNEQFF.

V usage is TRBV6-6 and J usage is TRBJ2-3, with TRBD2 matching over 8 bases. Germline V gene data show CDR1 as MNHNY and CDR2 as SVGAGI (reference sequence). Trimming cost V 7 bases and J 3 bases; bases outside gene matches: 9. This CDR3 contains 15 residues. This chain's CDR3 is CASIYGGDGTDTQYF. The CDR3 DNA reads as TGTGCCAGCATCTACGGGGGGGACGGAACAGATACGCAGTATTTT.